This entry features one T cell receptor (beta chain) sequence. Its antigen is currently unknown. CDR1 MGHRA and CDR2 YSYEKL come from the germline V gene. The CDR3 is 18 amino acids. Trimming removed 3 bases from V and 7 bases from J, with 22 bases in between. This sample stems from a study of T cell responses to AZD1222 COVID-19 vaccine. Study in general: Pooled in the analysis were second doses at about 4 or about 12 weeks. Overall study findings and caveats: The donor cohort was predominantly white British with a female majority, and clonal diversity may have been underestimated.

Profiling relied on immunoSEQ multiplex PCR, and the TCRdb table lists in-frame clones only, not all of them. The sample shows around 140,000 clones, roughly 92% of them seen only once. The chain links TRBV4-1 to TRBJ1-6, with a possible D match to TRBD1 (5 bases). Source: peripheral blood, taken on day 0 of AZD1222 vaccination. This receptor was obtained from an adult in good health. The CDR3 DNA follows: TGCGCCAGCAGCCACCACATAACGGGGCTTTCCGTAAATTCACCCCTCCACTTT. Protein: CASSHHITGLSVNSPLHF.